These 14 T cell receptor beta chains were all obtained from the same sample, sequenced in a study of T-cell memory formation after mild COVID-19 (dated by TCRdb to the early 2020s). Library prep was done by 5' RACE. TCRdb records Illumina NovaSeq 6000 as the sequencer. Using fastp trimming at Q25 and MiXCR clonotype assembly, TCRdb reanalyzed the public sequencing data and kept in-frame beta chains. Every distinct CDR3 protein forms one entry, paired with its most common genes and DNA. The sample table holds about 450,000 distinct CDR3 sequences, of which 23% were seen once. Of the sample, around 13% falls within the top ten clones. The sequenced sample was PBMCs or a T cell subset sorted from them (not recorded which). The source is an adult woman who had mild COVID-19 (a few samples of this study predate the infection). The sample titles of this study are shuffled in the database, so cell type and time point are left out; the donor was told from shared clones.

This clonotype occurred a few times. V usage is TRBV5-1 and J usage is TRBJ2-2; 7 nucleotides line up with TRBD2. The CDR3 has 17 residues. The junction had 9 bases not matched to a gene; V was cut back by 4 bases and J by 0 bases. From germline, CDR1 is SGHRS and CDR2 YFSETQ. The CDR3 loop is CASSTSSREANTGELFF. The CDR3 bases are TGCGCCAGCAGCACCTCGTCCCGGGAGGCGAACACCGGGGAGCTGTTTTTT.

This clonotype turned up a few times. The chain recombines TRBV6-6 with TRBJ2-5; TRBD2 is a possible D gene (6 bases). The V end was cut by 5 bases, the J end by 5 bases, with 12 bases between. The CDR3 has 13 residues. Germline CDR1 and CDR2: MNHNY and SVGAGI (reference sequence). The CDR3 DNA is TGTGCCAGCAGTCCCGGGACTTTGGAGACCCAGTACTTC. As protein: CASSPGTLETQYF.

This clonotype appeared a few times. The CDR3 sequence is CASSRRTSAADTQYF. The CDR3 nucleotides read TGTGCCAGCAGTAGAAGGACTAGCGCCGCAGATACGCAGTATTTT. J is TRBJ2-3 and V is TRBV6-5; 9 bases are shared with TRBD2. Germline CDR1 reads MNHEY; CDR2 reads SVGAGI. Trimming took 5 bases from V and 4 from J; bases not matched to a gene: 7. This CDR3 has 15 amino acids.

This clonotype was observed a handful of times. V usage is TRBV7-9 and J usage is TRBJ2-7, with 12 nucleotides matching TRBD2. J was trimmed by 4 bases and V by 2 bases; bases with no gene match: 3. Germline V CDR1 and CDR2: SEHNR, FQNEAQ (reference sequence). The CDR3 loop spans 15 amino acids. The DNA of the CDR3 is TGTGCCAGCAGCTTACTAGCGGGAGGGCCTTACGAGCAGTACTTC. Its translation is CASSLLAGGPYEQYF.

The chain links TRBV10-3 to TRBJ2-3; 7 bases match TRBD2. The trim removed 2 bases at V and 6 bases at J, leaving 11 bases unmatched. The germline V gene encodes CDR1 ENHRY and CDR2 SYGVKD. This CDR3 has 16 residues. The CDR3: CAISEPGLGLADTQYF. For the CDR3, the DNA is TGTGCCATCAGTGAGCCCGGACTAGGTCTGGCGGATACGCAGTATTTT.

The chain employs TRBV20-1 and TRBJ2-3; 12 bases align to TRBD2. CDR1 DFQATT and CDR2 SNEGSKA come from the germline V gene (reference sequence). Germline trimming cut 1 base from V and 3 bases from J; bases unmatched to any gene: 5. CDR3 length: 16 residues. The CDR3 region is CSARGLAGVKTDTQYF. The CDR3 nucleotides are TGCAGTGCTAGAGGACTAGCGGGAGTTAAGACAGATACGCAGTATTTT.

The chain joins TRBV27 to TRBJ2-1; D perhaps matches TRBD2 (5 bases). Germline-derived CDR1 and CDR2 are MNHEY and SMNVEV (reference sequence). This CDR3 spans 13 amino acids. Trimming took 6 bases from V and 3 from J, leaving 9 bases between them. This CDR3 reads CASRQLGYNEQFF. CDR3 nucleotides: TGTGCCAGCAGGCAACTAGGCTACAATGAGCAGTTCTTC.

In this sample, this clonotype turned up a few times. The chain couples TRBV15 to TRBJ2-1, with 9 bases lining up with TRBD2. CDR3 length: 15 residues. With 2 bases clipped from V and 7 bases from J, the junction kept 6 bases outside the gene matches. The germline V gene has CDR1 LNHNV and CDR2 YYDKDF (reference sequence). CDR3 sequence: CATSRNSGGGNEQFF. The CDR3 DNA reads TGTGCCACCAGCAGAAATAGCGGGGGTGGGAATGAGCAGTTCTTC.

This clonotype has more than one count but fewer than ten. The chain combines TRBV25-1 with TRBJ2-1; TRBD2 matches at 14 bases. Germline trimming cut 4 bases from V and 9 bases from J; bases unmatched to any gene: 8. This CDR3 comprises 16 residues. Germline CDR1 MGHDK, CDR2 SYGVNS. The CDR3 spells CASSGLGLAGGAEQFF. The CDR3 DNA reads as TGTGCCAGCAGTGGCCTAGGACTAGCGGGAGGCGCTGAGCAGTTCTTC.

This clonotype has a handful of counts. The V gene is TRBV5-6, the J gene TRBJ2-5, with 7 nucleotides matching TRBD2. With V trimmed by 4 bases and J by 5 bases, 11 bases remained unmatched. This CDR3 has 15 amino acids. The germline CDR1 and CDR2 sequences are SGHDT and YYEEEE. The CDR3 reads CASSTPGLVLETQYF. The CDR3 bases are TGTGCCAGCAGCACCCCCGGACTAGTTTTGGAGACCCAGTACTTC.

The chain uses TRBV14 and TRBJ1-2; 7 bases align to TRBD1. Germline CDR1 is SGHDN and CDR2 is FVKESK. Trimming cost V 1 base and J 3 bases; bases outside gene matches: 14. The CDR3 loop spans 18 amino acids. The CDR3 sequence: CASSQVFFGQAGDYGYTF. CDR3 DNA sequence: TGTGCCAGCAGCCAAGTTTTTTTTGGACAGGCGGGCGACTATGGCTACACCTTC.

The V call is TRBV20-1, the J call TRBJ2-7; D is perhaps TRBD1 or TRBD2 (6 bases each). The germline V gene has CDR1 DFQATT and CDR2 SNEGSKA (reference sequence). The CDR3 contains 13 residues. The ends were cut back, 6 bases at V and 7 bases at J, with 19 bases in the middle. The CDR3 loop reads CSAWDTGEREQYF. CDR3 coding DNA: TGCAGTGCGTGGGACACGGGGGAACGGGAGCAGTACTTC.

In this sample, this clonotype turned up many times. The chain joins TRBV27 to TRBJ2-1; D call uncertain. V dropped 0 bases and J dropped 4 bases, with 10 bases sitting between them. Per the germline V gene, CDR1 is MNHEY and CDR2 is SMNVEV (reference sequence). The CDR3 loop spans 15 amino acids. The CDR3, as DNA: TGTGCCAGCAGTTTATCCCCAACGGATTACAATGAGCAGTTCTTC. It yields the protein CASSLSPTDYNEQFF.

This sequence joins TRBV12-3 or TRBV12-4 and TRBJ1-1; no clear D. The CDR3 totals 13 residues. The V end lost 2 bases, the J end lost 7 bases, and 11 bases lay between the germline ends. This CDR3 reads CASSLRALGEAFF. The CDR3 bases are TGTGCCAGCAGTTTAAGGGCCTTGGGTGAAGCTTTCTTT.